This TCR beta chain was captured by sequencing in a study of T-cell reconstitution after alpha-beta-depleted transplantation in children. Many counts were recorded for this clonotype. TCRbeta library construction was performed incorporating unique molecular identifiers. TCRdb reprocessed the PCR reads via MiXCR and lists one record per CDR3 protein. The table lists more than 150,000 distinct CDR3 sequences, more than 12% of them singletons. The sample consisted of PBMCs from the stem cell graft donor, taken from the stem cell graft. The receptor was isolated from a human donor who donated a stem cell graft to a child with acute lymphoblastic leukemia.

CDR3 protein: CASSWTRDRDYEQYF. The CDR3 nucleotides are TGTGCCAGCAGCTGGACCCGGGACAGGGACTACGAGCAGTACTTC. The chain uses TRBV11-3 and TRBJ2-7, with 9 bases that match TRBD1. V lost 4 bases to trimming and J lost 3 bases; unmatched junction nucleotides: 7. The CDR3 has 15 residues. Germline V CDR1 and CDR2: SGHNT, YENEEA.